These T cell receptor beta chains were read from a single sample in a study of response to subunit inactivated influenza vaccine. TCRdb processed the RT-PCR reads anew with MiXCR; each CDR3 protein has one entry. The table records 600,000 to 700,000 distinct CDR3 sequences, around 15% of them present only once. The sequencing used PBMCs from blood, collected approximately 15 days before vaccination. These receptors were obtained from a man aged 45-65 years who received an inactivated influenza vaccine. The CDR3 runs from the conserved cysteine through the conserved F or W. The order of the fields is V gene, J gene, D gene, clone size, CDR3 protein, CDR3 DNA. A D gene is named only where the DNA matches it firmly. Only part of the rows carry a size: once, few, many, or a class if the clone is expanded.

v_gene: TRBV4-2; j_gene: TRBJ1-3; d_gene: .; abundance: .; CDR3aa: CASSSRTRDSGNTIYF; CDR3nt: TGTGCCAGCAGCTCGAGGACAAGGGACTCTGGAAACACCATATATTTT
v_gene: TRBV20-1; j_gene: TRBJ2-1; d_gene: .; abundance: .; CDR3aa: CSAAILYNEQFF; CDR3nt: TGCAGTGCCGCAATACTCTACAATGAGCAGTTCTTC
v_gene: TRBV6-5; j_gene: TRBJ2-7; d_gene: TRBD2; abundance: .; CDR3aa: CASSYSTPSGRPLF; CDR3nt: TGTGCCAGCAGTTACTCGACCCCTAGCGGGAGGCCGTTATTC
v_gene: TRBV28; j_gene: TRBJ1-2; d_gene: .; abundance: many; CDR3aa: CASSKSTVYGYTF; CDR3nt: TGTGCCAGCAGTAAGAGCACTGTCTATGGCTACACCTTC
v_gene: TRBV7-9; j_gene: TRBJ2-2; d_gene: .; abundance: few; CDR3aa: CASTIVTGELFF; CDR3nt: TGTGCCAGCACTATTGTCACCGGGGAGCTGTTTTTT
v_gene: TRBV12-3/TRBV12-4; j_gene: TRBJ2-2; d_gene: .; abundance: many; CDR3aa: CASSPRRTGELFF; CDR3nt: TGTGCCAGCAGTCCCCGCCGCACCGGGGAGCTGTTTTTT
v_gene: TRBV6-2/TRBV6-3; j_gene: TRBJ2-4; d_gene: .; abundance: few; CDR3aa: CASSYVTANIQYF; CDR3nt: TGTGCCAGCAGTTACGTGACCGCGAACATTCAGTACTTC
v_gene: TRBV7-2; j_gene: TRBJ1-1; d_gene: TRBD1; abundance: few; CDR3aa: CASSLGQGSGEAFF; CDR3nt: TGTGCCAGCAGCTTGGGACAGGGATCGGGTGAAGCTTTCTTT
v_gene: TRBV5-1; j_gene: TRBJ2-1; d_gene: .; abundance: .; CDR3aa: CASSSGSLRGEQFF; CDR3nt: TGCGCCAGCAGCTCTGGGTCTTTAAGGGGTGAGCAGTTCTTC
v_gene: TRBV6-1; j_gene: TRBJ1-4; d_gene: TRBD1; abundance: .; CDR3aa: CASRKQGRTTNEKLFF; CDR3nt: TGTGCCAGCAGAAAACAGGGGAGAACAACTAATGAAAAACTGTTTTTT
v_gene: TRBV6-5; j_gene: TRBJ2-1; d_gene: .; abundance: many; CDR3aa: CASSYLDEQFF; CDR3nt: TGTGCCAGCAGTTACTTGGATGAGCAGTTCTTC
v_gene: TRBV6-4; j_gene: TRBJ2-1; d_gene: TRBD1; abundance: few; CDR3aa: CASSPQKTGGNEQFF; CDR3nt: TGTGCCAGCAGTCCCCAAAAGACAGGGGGCAATGAGCAGTTCTTC
v_gene: TRBV10-3; j_gene: TRBJ2-4; d_gene: .; abundance: .; CDR3aa: CAISESITREIQYF; CDR3nt: TGTGCCATCAGTGAGTCGATCACGAGAGAAATTCAGTACTTC
v_gene: TRBV5-1; j_gene: TRBJ2-2; d_gene: TRBD2; abundance: few; CDR3aa: CASSYRAGETGELFF; CDR3nt: TGCGCCAGCAGCTACCGAGCGGGAGAAACCGGGGAGCTGTTTTTT
v_gene: TRBV4-3; j_gene: TRBJ2-1; d_gene: .; abundance: few; CDR3aa: CASSQDLGGDEQFF; CDR3nt: TGCGCCAGCAGCCAAGATCTCGGGGGAGACGAGCAGTTCTTC
v_gene: TRBV12-3/TRBV12-4; j_gene: TRBJ2-2; d_gene: .; abundance: few; CDR3aa: CASRPRGTGELFF; CDR3nt: TGTGCCAGCAGGCCGCGGGGCACCGGGGAGCTGTTTTTT
v_gene: TRBV30; j_gene: TRBJ2-3; d_gene: .; abundance: many; CDR3aa: CAWSVTFSDTQYF; CDR3nt: TGTGCCTGGAGTGTAACGTTCTCAGATACGCAGTATTTT
v_gene: TRBV5-4; j_gene: TRBJ2-4; d_gene: .; abundance: few; CDR3aa: CASSLDGNSKNIQYF; CDR3nt: TGTGCCAGCAGCTTGGATGGTAACAGCAAAAACATTCAGTACTTC
v_gene: TRBV28; j_gene: TRBJ2-7; d_gene: .; abundance: .; CDR3aa: CASSQATGLYEQYF; CDR3nt: TGTGCCAGCAGTCAAGCAACGGGTCTCTACGAGCAGTACTTC
v_gene: TRBV10-3; j_gene: TRBJ2-1; d_gene: .; abundance: .; CDR3aa: CAISAGSSYNEQFF; CDR3nt: TGTGCCATCTCCGCAGGGAGCTCCTACAATGAGCAGTTCTTC
v_gene: TRBV7-2; j_gene: TRBJ2-1; d_gene: .; abundance: many; CDR3aa: CASSFRGGNEQFF; CDR3nt: TGTGCCAGCAGCTTCAGGGGAGGGAATGAGCAGTTCTTC
v_gene: TRBV27; j_gene: TRBJ2-1; d_gene: .; abundance: many; CDR3aa: CASSTHRVADEQFF; CDR3nt: TGTGCCAGCAGTACCCACAGGGTGGCGGATGAGCAGTTCTTC
v_gene: TRBV5-1; j_gene: TRBJ1-6; d_gene: .; abundance: few; CDR3aa: CASSLRGTANNSPLHF; CDR3nt: TGCGCCAGCAGCTTAAGGGGGACGGCCAATAATTCACCCCTCCACTTT
v_gene: TRBV2; j_gene: TRBJ2-5; d_gene: .; abundance: many; CDR3aa: CASRAQVETQYF; CDR3nt: TGTGCCAGCAGGGCCCAGGTAGAGACCCAGTACTTC
v_gene: TRBV5-1; j_gene: TRBJ2-1; d_gene: .; abundance: .; CDR3aa: CASSLDGGPNEQFF; CDR3nt: TGCGCCAGCAGCTTGGATGGAGGTCCTAATGAGCAGTTCTTC
v_gene: TRBV5-1; j_gene: TRBJ2-7; d_gene: .; abundance: few; CDR3aa: CASSFGKNYEQYF; CDR3nt: TGCGCCAGCAGCTTCGGGAAAAACTACGAGCAGTACTTC
v_gene: TRBV29-1; j_gene: TRBJ2-7; d_gene: .; abundance: .; CDR3aa: CSVCEADPSSYEQYF; CDR3nt: TGCAGCGTATGTGAGGCCGACCCGAGCTCCTACGAGCAGTACTTC
v_gene: TRBV25-1; j_gene: TRBJ2-3; d_gene: TRBD2; abundance: few; CDR3aa: CASSEYRGRTSSTDTQYF; CDR3nt: TGTGCCAGCAGTGAATATAGGGGTCGGACTAGCAGCACAGATACGCAGTATTTT
v_gene: TRBV20-1; j_gene: TRBJ2-7; d_gene: TRBD2; abundance: few; CDR3aa: CSARLAGDAYEQYF; CDR3nt: TGCAGTGCTAGACTAGCGGGAGACGCCTACGAGCAGTACTTC
v_gene: TRBV5-1; j_gene: TRBJ2-1; d_gene: .; abundance: .; CDR3aa: CASSLETVPQLRQFF; CDR3nt: TGCGCCAGCAGCTTGGAGACGGTTCCCCAGCTTAGGCAGTTCTTC
v_gene: TRBV20-1; j_gene: TRBJ1-1; d_gene: .; abundance: few; CDR3aa: CRFYGPNTEAFF; CDR3nt: TGCAGGTTTTATGGGCCGAACACTGAAGCTTTCTTT
v_gene: TRBV20-1; j_gene: TRBJ2-3; d_gene: .; abundance: many; CDR3aa: CSARGTGNTDTQYF; CDR3nt: TGCAGTGCTAGAGGAACCGGAAACACAGATACGCAGTATTTT
v_gene: TRBV12-3/TRBV12-4; j_gene: TRBJ2-7; d_gene: .; abundance: few; CDR3aa: CASTPAIGRGPYEQYF; CDR3nt: TGTGCCAGCACCCCGGCGATAGGCAGGGGACCCTACGAGCAGTACTTC
v_gene: TRBV7-9; j_gene: TRBJ2-1; d_gene: .; abundance: .; CDR3aa: CASSLPRSSGVYNEQFF; CDR3nt: TGTGCCAGCAGCCTACCCCGGAGCTCCGGGGTCTACAATGAGCAGTTCTTC
v_gene: TRBV12-3/TRBV12-4; j_gene: TRBJ2-7; d_gene: .; abundance: many; CDR3aa: CASSPTKTSFHEQYF; CDR3nt: TGTGCCAGCAGCCCAACCAAGACTAGTTTCCACGAGCAGTACTTC
v_gene: TRBV5-1; j_gene: TRBJ2-1; d_gene: TRBD1; abundance: few; CDR3aa: CASSPSGTGINEQFF; CDR3nt: TGCGCCAGCAGCCCCTCCGGGACAGGGATTAATGAGCAGTTCTTC
v_gene: TRBV7-3; j_gene: TRBJ2-5; d_gene: TRBD1; abundance: many; CDR3aa: CASSPGTGETQYF; CDR3nt: TGTGCCAGCAGCCCCGGGACAGGGGAGACCCAGTACTTC
v_gene: TRBV6-6; j_gene: TRBJ2-7; d_gene: TRBD1; abundance: many; CDR3aa: CASSTTGAEQYF; CDR3nt: TGTGCCAGCAGTACAACAGGGGCCGAGCAGTACTTC
v_gene: TRBV20-1; j_gene: TRBJ2-2; d_gene: .; abundance: few; CDR3aa: CSAPSDSRNTGELFF; CDR3nt: TGCAGTGCTCCGAGTGATAGCAGGAACACCGGGGAGCTGTTTTTT
v_gene: TRBV6-2/TRBV6-3; j_gene: TRBJ1-2; d_gene: TRBD1; abundance: .; CDR3aa: CASSYLTGLRDGYTF; CDR3nt: TGTGCCAGCAGTTACCTGACAGGGTTAAGGGATGGCTACACCTTC
v_gene: TRBV7-2; j_gene: TRBJ2-3; d_gene: .; abundance: few; CDR3aa: CASSVPSSTDTQYF; CDR3nt: TGTGCCAGCAGCGTACCGTCTAGCACAGATACGCAGTATTTT
v_gene: TRBV21-1; j_gene: TRBJ2-7; d_gene: .; abundance: .; CDR3aa: CASSKGTFFHEQYF; CDR3nt: TGTGCCAGCAGCAAGGGGACATTTTTTCACGAGCAGTACTTC
v_gene: TRBV10-3; j_gene: TRBJ2-7; d_gene: TRBD2; abundance: .; CDR3aa: CAIRAGVIGLAGGYSYEQYF; CDR3nt: TGTGCCATCAGGGCAGGTGTCATAGGACTAGCGGGAGGGTACTCCTACGAGCAGTACTTC
v_gene: TRBV9; j_gene: TRBJ2-3; d_gene: TRBD2; abundance: .; CDR3aa: CASSELGLAVQGTQYF; CDR3nt: TGTGCCAGCAGCGAACTGGGACTAGCGGTTCAAGGTACGCAGTATTTT
v_gene: TRBV27; j_gene: TRBJ2-5; d_gene: TRBD1; abundance: .; CDR3aa: CASSTLGQGKTQYF; CDR3nt: TGTGCCAGCAGTACCCTGGGACAGGGTAAGACCCAGTACTTC
v_gene: TRBV7-2; j_gene: TRBJ2-4; d_gene: .; abundance: few; CDR3aa: CASSLGLWAKNIQYF; CDR3nt: TGTGCCAGCAGCTTAGGTTTGTGGGCCAAAAACATTCAGTACTTC
v_gene: TRBV10-3; j_gene: TRBJ2-5; d_gene: TRBD2; abundance: few; CDR3aa: CAIGTAGGLQETQYF; CDR3nt: TGTGCCATCGGAACCGCGGGAGGGCTTCAAGAGACCCAGTACTTC
v_gene: TRBV6-1; j_gene: TRBJ1-1; d_gene: TRBD1; abundance: few; CDR3aa: CASRPPGTGISEAFF; CDR3nt: TGTGCCAGCAGACCTCCCGGGACAGGGATATCTGAAGCTTTCTTT
v_gene: TRBV18; j_gene: TRBJ1-1; d_gene: .; abundance: .; CDR3aa: CASSPVRGGKSTEAFF; CDR3nt: TGTGCCAGCTCACCGGTCAGGGGCGGGAAAAGCACTGAAGCTTTCTTT
v_gene: TRBV7-3; j_gene: TRBJ2-3; d_gene: .; abundance: few; CDR3aa: CASSLIGDPWTQYF; CDR3nt: TGTGCCAGCAGCTTAATCGGAGACCCGTGGACGCAGTATTTT
v_gene: TRBV2; j_gene: TRBJ2-4; d_gene: .; abundance: few; CDR3aa: CASSSLGRDKNIQYF; CDR3nt: TGTGCCAGCAGTAGCCTGGGACGAGACAAAAACATTCAGTACTTC
v_gene: TRBV20-1; j_gene: TRBJ2-7; d_gene: .; abundance: .; CDR3aa: CSARDIRGLGSYEQYF; CDR3nt: TGCAGTGCTAGAGACATCAGGGGATTAGGGTCCTACGAGCAGTACTTC
v_gene: TRBV6-1; j_gene: TRBJ2-1; d_gene: TRBD2; abundance: few; CDR3aa: CASSPPAGGLFEQFF; CDR3nt: TGTGCCAGCAGCCCACCGGCGGGGGGGCTATTTGAGCAGTTCTTC
v_gene: TRBV29-1; j_gene: TRBJ2-1; d_gene: TRBD2; abundance: few; CDR3aa: CSSGDGGNEQFF; CDR3nt: TGCAGCTCCGGGGACGGGGGGAATGAGCAGTTCTTC